This is a list of T cell receptor beta chains from one sample in a study of PD-1 blockade in classical Hodgkin lymphoma. This table comes from immunoSEQ multiplex PCR, and its TCRdb copy is limited to in-frame clones, with some not included. In the table there are approximately 43,000 clones, about 88% of which are singletons. The source material was peripheral blood mononuclear cells (PBMCs), sampled before the second cycle of nivolumab. These receptors were collected from a human donor with classical Hodgkin lymphoma. The CDR3 runs from the conserved cysteine through the conserved F or W. Each record gives: V gene, D gene, clone size, J gene, CDR3 DNA, CDR3 protein. D genes are given only for firm matches. The size field is filled for only some rows; it gives once, few, many or a size class.

V: TRBV18; D: TRBD1; size: NA; J: TRBJ2-7; DNA: TGTGCCAGCTCGCCTACCGGGACAGGGGATTACGAGCAGTACTTC; CDR3: CASSPTGTGDYEQYF
V: TRBV7-2; D: NA; size: NA; J: TRBJ1-2; DNA: TGTGCCAGCAGCTTAGATGGTAACTATGGCTACACCTTC; CDR3: CASSLDGNYGYTF
V: TRBV2; D: TRBD1; size: NA; J: TRBJ1-4; DNA: TGTGCCAGCAGGGACAGGCAAACTAATGAAAAACTGTTTTTT; CDR3: CASRDRQTNEKLFF
V: TRBV9; D: NA; size: NA; J: TRBJ1-6; DNA: TGTGCCAGCAGCTCCACCACAGGGATGAATTCACCCCTCCACTTT; CDR3: CASSSTTGMNSPLHF
V: TRBV9; D: TRBD2; size: NA; J: TRBJ2-7; DNA: TGTGCCAGCAGCGTAGCTAGCGGGAGCTACGAGCAGTACTTC; CDR3: CASSVASGSYEQYF
V: TRBV10-2; D: NA; size: NA; J: TRBJ1-1; DNA: TGCGCCAGCAGGATTCAGGGACTGCTGAACACTGAAGCTTTCTTT; CDR3: CASRIQGLLNTEAFF
V: TRBV29-1; D: NA; size: NA; J: TRBJ2-2; DNA: TGCAGCACCTTAGACAGGTTGTCCGGGGAGCTGTTTTTT; CDR3: CSTLDRLSGELFF
V: TRBV28; D: NA; size: NA; J: TRBJ1-1; DNA: TGTGCCAGGGGTCATCACTGTTCGAACACTGAAGCTTTCTTT; CDR3: CARGHHCSNTEAFF
V: TRBV6-5; D: TRBD1; size: NA; J: TRBJ1-2; DNA: TGTGCCAGCAGTTACACCTGGGACAGTAGCACGGGCTACACCTTC; CDR3: CASSYTWDSSTGYTF
V: TRBV18; D: TRBD1; size: NA; J: TRBJ1-5; DNA: TGTGCCAGCTCTCCGGGGACAGGTTATCAGCCCCAGCATTTT; CDR3: CASSPGTGYQPQHF
V: TRBV14; D: TRBD1; size: NA; J: TRBJ2-7; DNA: TGTGCCAGCAGCCCCTATGAAAGGGGGCTCTACGAGCAGTACTTC; CDR3: CASSPYERGLYEQYF
V: TRBV27; D: NA; size: few; J: TRBJ1-1; DNA: TGTGCCAGCAGTTTTTCCGGTTTTGGTGAAGCTTTCTTT; CDR3: CASSFSGFGEAFF
V: TRBV4-1; D: TRBD2; size: NA; J: TRBJ2-1; DNA: TGCGCCAGCAAATCTCTAGCGGGAGTAATCAATGAGCAGTTCTTC; CDR3: CASKSLAGVINEQFF
V: TRBV9; D: NA; size: NA; J: TRBJ1-3; DNA: TGTGCCAGCAGCCCCCGACCCGCTTCCTCTGGAAACACCATATATTTT; CDR3: CASSPRPASSGNTIYF
V: TRBV7-9; D: NA; size: NA; J: TRBJ2-4; DNA: TGTGCCAGCAGCTTAGCGTGGCCAGACATGCGGACCCCCAAAAACATTCAGTACTTC; CDR3: CASSLAWPDMRTPKNIQYF